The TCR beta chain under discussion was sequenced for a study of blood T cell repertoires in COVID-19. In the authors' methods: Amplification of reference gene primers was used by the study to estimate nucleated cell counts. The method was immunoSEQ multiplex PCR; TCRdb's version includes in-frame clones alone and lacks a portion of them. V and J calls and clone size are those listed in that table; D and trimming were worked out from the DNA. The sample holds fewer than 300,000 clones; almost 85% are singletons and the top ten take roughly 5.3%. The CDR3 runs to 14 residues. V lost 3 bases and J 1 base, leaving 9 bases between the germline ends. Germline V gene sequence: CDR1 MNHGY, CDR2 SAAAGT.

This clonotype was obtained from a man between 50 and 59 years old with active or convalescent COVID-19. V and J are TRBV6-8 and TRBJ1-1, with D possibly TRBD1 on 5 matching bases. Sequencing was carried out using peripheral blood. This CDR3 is CASSYYRGNTEAFF. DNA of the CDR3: TGTGCCAGCAGTTATTATAGGGGGAACACTGAAGCTTTCTTT.